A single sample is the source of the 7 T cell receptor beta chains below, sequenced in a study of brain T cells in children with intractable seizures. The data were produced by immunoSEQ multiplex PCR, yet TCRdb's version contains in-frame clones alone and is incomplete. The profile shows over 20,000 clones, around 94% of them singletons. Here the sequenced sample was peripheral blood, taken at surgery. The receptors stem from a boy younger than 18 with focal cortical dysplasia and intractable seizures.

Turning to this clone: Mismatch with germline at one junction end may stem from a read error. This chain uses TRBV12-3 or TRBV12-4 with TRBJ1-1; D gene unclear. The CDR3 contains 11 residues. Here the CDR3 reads CASSYRPRLYF. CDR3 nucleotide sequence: TGTGCCAGCAGCTACCGGCCCAGGCTATACTTT.

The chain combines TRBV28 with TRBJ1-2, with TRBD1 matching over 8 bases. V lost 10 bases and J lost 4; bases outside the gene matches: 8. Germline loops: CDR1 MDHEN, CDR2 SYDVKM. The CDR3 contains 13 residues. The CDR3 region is CAIEDRDAYGYTF. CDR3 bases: TGTGCCATCGAGGACAGGGATGCCTATGGCTACACCTTC.

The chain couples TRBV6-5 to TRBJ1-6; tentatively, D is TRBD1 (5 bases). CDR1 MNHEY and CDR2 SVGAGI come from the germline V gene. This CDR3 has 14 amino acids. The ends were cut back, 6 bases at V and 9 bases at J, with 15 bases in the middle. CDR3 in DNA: TGTGCCAGCAGCCCCCGTGGGGGGTTTTCACCCCTCCACTTT. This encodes CASSPRGGFSPLHF.

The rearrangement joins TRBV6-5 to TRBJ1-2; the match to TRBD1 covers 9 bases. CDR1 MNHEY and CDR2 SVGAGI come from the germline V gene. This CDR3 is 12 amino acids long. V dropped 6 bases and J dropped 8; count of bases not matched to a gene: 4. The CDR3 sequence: CASRWTGEGYTF. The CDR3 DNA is TGTGCCAGCAGATGGACAGGGGAGGGCTACACCTTC.

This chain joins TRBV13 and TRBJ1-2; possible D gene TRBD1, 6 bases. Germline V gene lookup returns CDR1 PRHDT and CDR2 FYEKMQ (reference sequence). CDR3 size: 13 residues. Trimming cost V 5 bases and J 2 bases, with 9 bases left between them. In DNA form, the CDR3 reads TGTGCCAGCAGCACCCAGGGGAACTATGGCTACACCTTC. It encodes CASSTQGNYGYTF.

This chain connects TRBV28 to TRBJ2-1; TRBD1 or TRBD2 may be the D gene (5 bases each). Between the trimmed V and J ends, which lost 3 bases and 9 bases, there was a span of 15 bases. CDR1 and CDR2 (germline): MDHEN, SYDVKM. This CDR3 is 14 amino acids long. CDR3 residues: CASSFPGLPGEQFF. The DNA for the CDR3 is TGTGCCAGCAGTTTCCCGGGGCTCCCCGGTGAGCAGTTCTTC.

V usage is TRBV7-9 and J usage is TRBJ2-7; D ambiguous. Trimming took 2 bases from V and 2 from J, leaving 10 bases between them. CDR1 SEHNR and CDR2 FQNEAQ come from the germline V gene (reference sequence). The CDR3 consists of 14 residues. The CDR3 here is CASSLRGRAYEQYF. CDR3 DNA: TGTGCCAGCAGCTTACGAGGTCGCGCCTACGAGCAGTACTTC. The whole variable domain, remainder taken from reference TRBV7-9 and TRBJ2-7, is DTGVSQNPRHKITKRGQNVTFRCDPISEHNRLYWYRQTLGQGPEFLTYFQNEAQLEKSRLLSDRFSAERPKGSFSTLEIQRTEQGDSAMYLCASSLRGRAYEQYFGPGTRLTVT.